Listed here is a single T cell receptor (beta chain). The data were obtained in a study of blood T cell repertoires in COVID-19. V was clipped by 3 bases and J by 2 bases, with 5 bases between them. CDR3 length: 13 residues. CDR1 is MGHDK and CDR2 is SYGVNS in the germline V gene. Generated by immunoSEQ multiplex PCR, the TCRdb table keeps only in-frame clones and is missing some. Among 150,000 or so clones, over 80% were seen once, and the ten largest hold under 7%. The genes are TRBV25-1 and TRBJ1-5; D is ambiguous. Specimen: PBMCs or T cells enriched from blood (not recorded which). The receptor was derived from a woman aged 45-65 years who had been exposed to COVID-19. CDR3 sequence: CASSELGNQPQHF. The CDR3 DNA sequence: TGTGCCAGCAGTGAGCTAGGCAATCAGCCCCAGCATTTT.